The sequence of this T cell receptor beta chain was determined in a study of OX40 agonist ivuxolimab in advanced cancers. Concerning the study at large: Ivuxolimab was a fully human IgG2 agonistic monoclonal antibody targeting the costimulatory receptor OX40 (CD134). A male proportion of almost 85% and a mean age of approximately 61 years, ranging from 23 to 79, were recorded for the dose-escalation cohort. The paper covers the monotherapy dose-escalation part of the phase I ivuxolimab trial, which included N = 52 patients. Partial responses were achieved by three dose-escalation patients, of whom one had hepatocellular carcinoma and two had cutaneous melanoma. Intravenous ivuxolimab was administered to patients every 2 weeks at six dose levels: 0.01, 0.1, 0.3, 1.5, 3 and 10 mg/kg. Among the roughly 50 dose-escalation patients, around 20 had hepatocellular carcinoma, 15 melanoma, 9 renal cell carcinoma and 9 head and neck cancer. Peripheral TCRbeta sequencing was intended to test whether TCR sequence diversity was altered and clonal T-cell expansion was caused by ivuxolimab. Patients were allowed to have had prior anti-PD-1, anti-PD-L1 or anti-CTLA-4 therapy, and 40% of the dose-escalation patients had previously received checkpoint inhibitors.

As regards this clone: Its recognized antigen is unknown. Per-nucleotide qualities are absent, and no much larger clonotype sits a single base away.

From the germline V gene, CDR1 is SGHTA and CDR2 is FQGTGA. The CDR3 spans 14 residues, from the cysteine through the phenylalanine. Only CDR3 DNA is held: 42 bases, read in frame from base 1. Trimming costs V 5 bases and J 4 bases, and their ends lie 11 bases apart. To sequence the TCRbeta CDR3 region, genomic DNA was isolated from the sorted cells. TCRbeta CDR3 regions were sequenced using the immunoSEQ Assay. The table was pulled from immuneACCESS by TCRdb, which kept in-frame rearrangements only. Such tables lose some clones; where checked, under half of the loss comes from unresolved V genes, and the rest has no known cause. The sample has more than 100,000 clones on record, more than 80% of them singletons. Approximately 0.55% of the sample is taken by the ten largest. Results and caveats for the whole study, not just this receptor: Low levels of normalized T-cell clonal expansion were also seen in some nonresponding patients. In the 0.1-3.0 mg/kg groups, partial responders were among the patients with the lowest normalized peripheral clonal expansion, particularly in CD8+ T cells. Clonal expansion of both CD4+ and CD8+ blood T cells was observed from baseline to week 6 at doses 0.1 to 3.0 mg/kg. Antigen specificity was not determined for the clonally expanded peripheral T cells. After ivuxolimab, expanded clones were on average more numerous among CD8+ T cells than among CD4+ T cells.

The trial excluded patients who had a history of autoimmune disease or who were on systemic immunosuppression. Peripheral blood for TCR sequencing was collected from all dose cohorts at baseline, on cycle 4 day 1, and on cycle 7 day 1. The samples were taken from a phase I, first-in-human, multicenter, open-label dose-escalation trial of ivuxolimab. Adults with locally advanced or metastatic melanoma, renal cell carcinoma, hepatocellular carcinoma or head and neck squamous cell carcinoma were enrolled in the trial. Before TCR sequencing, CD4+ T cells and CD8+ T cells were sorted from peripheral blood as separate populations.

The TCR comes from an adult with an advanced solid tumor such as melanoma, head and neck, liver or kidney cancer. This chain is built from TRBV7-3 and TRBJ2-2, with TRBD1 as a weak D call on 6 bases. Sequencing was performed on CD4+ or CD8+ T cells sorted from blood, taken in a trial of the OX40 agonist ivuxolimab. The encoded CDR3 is CASSRTGITGELFF. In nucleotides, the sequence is TGTGCCAGCAGCCGCACAGGGATCACCGGGGAGCTGTTTTTT.